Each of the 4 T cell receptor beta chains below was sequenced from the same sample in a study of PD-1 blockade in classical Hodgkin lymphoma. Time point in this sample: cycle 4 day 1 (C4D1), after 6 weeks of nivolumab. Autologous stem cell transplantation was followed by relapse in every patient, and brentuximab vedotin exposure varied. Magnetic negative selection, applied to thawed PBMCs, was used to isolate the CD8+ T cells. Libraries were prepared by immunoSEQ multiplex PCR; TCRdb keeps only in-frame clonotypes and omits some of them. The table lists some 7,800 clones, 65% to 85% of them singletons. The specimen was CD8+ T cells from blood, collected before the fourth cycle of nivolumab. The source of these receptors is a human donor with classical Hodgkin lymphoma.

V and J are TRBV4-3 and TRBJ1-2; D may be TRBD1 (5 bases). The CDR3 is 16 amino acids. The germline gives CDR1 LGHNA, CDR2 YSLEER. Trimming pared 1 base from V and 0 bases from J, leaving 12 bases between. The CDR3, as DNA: TGCGCCAGCAGCCAAGCATCAGGACACGCTAACTATGGCTACACCTTC. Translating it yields CASSQASGHANYGYTF.

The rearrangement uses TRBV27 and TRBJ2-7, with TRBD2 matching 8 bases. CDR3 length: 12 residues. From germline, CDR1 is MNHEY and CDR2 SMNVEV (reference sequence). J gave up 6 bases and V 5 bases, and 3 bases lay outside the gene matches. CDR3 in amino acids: CASSGTSVEQYF. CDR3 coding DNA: TGTGCCAGCAGTGGGACTAGTGTCGAGCAGTACTTC.

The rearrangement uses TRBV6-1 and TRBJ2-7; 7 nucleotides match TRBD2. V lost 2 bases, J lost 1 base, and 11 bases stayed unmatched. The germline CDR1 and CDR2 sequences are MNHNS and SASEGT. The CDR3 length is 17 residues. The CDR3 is CASSEISGPSRSYEQYF. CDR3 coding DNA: TGTGCCAGCAGTGAAATTAGCGGGCCCTCCCGGTCCTACGAGCAGTACTTC.

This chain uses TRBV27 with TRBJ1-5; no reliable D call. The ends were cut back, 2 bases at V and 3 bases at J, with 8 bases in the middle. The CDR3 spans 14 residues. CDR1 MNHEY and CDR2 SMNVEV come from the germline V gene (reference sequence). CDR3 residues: CASSLREPNQPQHF. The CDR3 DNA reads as TGTGCCAGCAGTTTACGAGAACCCAATCAGCCCCAGCATTTT.